This T cell receptor (beta chain) came from a study of shared clonotypes between healthy human individuals. The germline CDR1 and CDR2 sequences are MDHEN and SYDVKM. V was pared by 6 bases and J by 0 bases, with 8 bases between. The CDR3 has 13 amino acids. Here immunoSEQ multiplex PCR was the method, and the copy in TCRdb shows in-frame clones only, minus some. The table lists 400,000 to 550,000 clones, 65% to 80% of them singletons. As regards this clone: What it recognizes is unknown.

Study-level results: Clonotype sharing among donors was expected to depend on sequencing depth.

This rearrangement joins TRBV28 to TRBJ1-1; D not certain. Sequenced: PBMCs. The TCR comes from a woman in her 40s in good health. Some clones in this sample may be carry-over from other donors' samples. The CDR3 region has the DNA TGTGCCAGCAGGCAGATCATGAACACTGAAGCTTTCTTT. Translating it yields CASRQIMNTEAFF.